These T cell receptor beta chains were read from a single sample in a study of T cell responses to AZD1222 COVID-19 vaccine. Here immunoSEQ multiplex PCR was the method, and the copy in TCRdb shows in-frame clones only, minus some. The sample has 130,000 to 150,000 clones, 90% to 95% seen once; the top ten hold roughly an eighth. The sample was peripheral blood, taken after recovery from COVID-19. The receptors originated from an adult who had recovered from COVID-19. The CDR3 runs from the conserved cysteine through the conserved F or W. Each record gives: clone size, V gene, J gene, D gene, CDR3 DNA, CDR3 protein. A D gene is named only where the DNA matches it firmly. A clone size is listed for some rows: how often the clone was seen (once, few, many), or a class if it is expanded.

clone size: NA
V gene: TRBV20-1
J gene: TRBJ2-1
D gene: NA
CDR3 DNA: TGCAGTGGAAGCCAAGACAATGAGCAGTTCTTC
CDR3 protein: CSGSQDNEQFF

clone size: NA
V gene: TRBV27
J gene: TRBJ1-5
D gene: NA
CDR3 DNA: TGTGCCAGCAGTTTTGGGGAGGGACAGCCCCAGCATTTT
CDR3 protein: CASSFGEGQPQHF

clone size: NA
V gene: TRBV19
J gene: TRBJ2-7
D gene: NA
CDR3 DNA: TGTGCCACCACGGGGGGCAACGAGCAGTACTTC
CDR3 protein: CATTGGNEQYF

clone size: NA
V gene: TRBV5-5
J gene: TRBJ2-3
D gene: NA
CDR3 DNA: TGTGCCAGCAGCTCGGGCGATACGCAGTATTTT
CDR3 protein: CASSSGDTQYF

clone size: NA
V gene: TRBV6-1
J gene: TRBJ2-7
D gene: TRBD2
CDR3 DNA: TGTGCCAGCAGTGACAGCGGGGTCCTACCTTACGAGCAGTACTTC
CDR3 protein: CASSDSGVLPYEQYF

clone size: NA
V gene: TRBV27
J gene: TRBJ2-7
D gene: NA
CDR3 DNA: TGTGCCAGCAGCGTCAGGGAAACCCACGAGCAGTACTTC
CDR3 protein: CASSVRETHEQYF

clone size: NA
V gene: TRBV3-1/TRBV3-2
J gene: TRBJ1-1
D gene: NA
CDR3 DNA: TGTGCCAGCAGCCAAGAACTAATGAACACTGAAGCTTTCTTT
CDR3 protein: CASSQELMNTEAFF

clone size: NA
V gene: TRBV6-5
J gene: TRBJ1-1
D gene: NA
CDR3 DNA: TGTGCCAGCCGGGGGGCCCTGAACACTGAAGCTTTCTTT
CDR3 protein: CASRGALNTEAFF

clone size: NA
V gene: TRBV5-1
J gene: TRBJ2-7
D gene: NA
CDR3 DNA: TGCGCCAGCAGCTTGGATCCAGGATCCTACGAGCAGTACTTC
CDR3 protein: CASSLDPGSYEQYF

clone size: NA
V gene: TRBV5-1
J gene: TRBJ1-1
D gene: TRBD1
CDR3 DNA: TGCGCCAGCAGCATCCTACAGGGGGACACTGAAGCTTTCTTT
CDR3 protein: CASSILQGDTEAFF

clone size: NA
V gene: TRBV29-1
J gene: TRBJ2-1
D gene: NA
CDR3 DNA: TGCAGCGTTGAGGCGGTCACCTACAATGAGCAGTTCTTC
CDR3 protein: CSVEAVTYNEQFF

clone size: NA
V gene: TRBV28
J gene: TRBJ1-3
D gene: NA
CDR3 DNA: TGTGCCAGCAGGAGTACAGGGAAAAACACCATATATTTT
CDR3 protein: CASRSTGKNTIYF

clone size: NA
V gene: TRBV7-8
J gene: TRBJ2-7
D gene: NA
CDR3 DNA: TGTGCCAGCAGCTTAAGACTAGCCTACGAGCAGTACTTC
CDR3 protein: CASSLRLAYEQYF

clone size: NA
V gene: TRBV6-5
J gene: TRBJ2-1
D gene: TRBD2
CDR3 DNA: TGTGCCAGCCTCGCCGGGACTAGAGCCTCAGAGCAGTTCTTC
CDR3 protein: CASLAGTRASEQFF

clone size: NA
V gene: TRBV5-1
J gene: TRBJ2-7
D gene: NA
CDR3 DNA: TGCGCCAGCACCAGGGAGTTGGGCGGATCCTACGAGCAGTACTTC
CDR3 protein: CASTRELGGSYEQYF

clone size: NA
V gene: TRBV18
J gene: TRBJ2-7
D gene: TRBD2
CDR3 DNA: TGTGCCAGCTCACCGTTTGAACTAGCGGGAGGGCCCTACGAGCAGTACTTC
CDR3 protein: CASSPFELAGGPYEQYF

clone size: NA
V gene: TRBV27
J gene: TRBJ2-2
D gene: NA
CDR3 DNA: TGTGCCAGCAGTTTATGGGGGGCGCGGGACGGGGAGCTGTTTTTT
CDR3 protein: CASSLWGARDGELFF

clone size: NA
V gene: TRBV12-5
J gene: TRBJ2-1
D gene: NA
CDR3 DNA: TGTGCTAGTGGTCCGTCTTATGCAGGGTCGAAGAGGAATGAGCAGTTCTTC
CDR3 protein: CASGPSYAGSKRNEQFF

clone size: NA
V gene: TRBV6-5
J gene: TRBJ1-1
D gene: NA
CDR3 DNA: TGTGCCAGCAGTCCGTTTGGAGACACTGAAGCTTTCTTT
CDR3 protein: CASSPFGDTEAFF

clone size: NA
V gene: TRBV4-1
J gene: TRBJ2-5
D gene: TRBD2
CDR3 DNA: TGCGCCAGCAGCCAAGATGGGCCTAGCGGGGCTCAAGAGACCCAGTACTTC
CDR3 protein: CASSQDGPSGAQETQYF

clone size: once
V gene: TRBV18
J gene: TRBJ2-3
D gene: TRBD1
CDR3 DNA: TGTGCCAGCTCACCGGTCTACAGGGGCGTTCACACAGATACGCAGTATTTT
CDR3 protein: CASSPVYRGVHTDTQYF

clone size: NA
V gene: TRBV19
J gene: TRBJ1-2
D gene: NA
CDR3 DNA: TGTGCCAGTAGTATACAGGAATTCTATGGCTACACCTTC
CDR3 protein: CASSIQEFYGYTF

clone size: NA
V gene: TRBV19
J gene: TRBJ1-4
D gene: NA
CDR3 DNA: TGTGCCAGTAGTACGGACAGCGCGGGATATGAAAAACTGTTTTTT
CDR3 protein: CASSTDSAGYEKLFF

clone size: NA
V gene: TRBV10-1
J gene: TRBJ2-7
D gene: NA
CDR3 DNA: TGCGCCAGCAGTGAGTCGGGGCCAATAGCCTCCTACGAGCAGTACTTC
CDR3 protein: CASSESGPIASYEQYF

clone size: NA
V gene: TRBV28
J gene: TRBJ1-4
D gene: NA
CDR3 DNA: TGTGCCAGCAGTTTATCGGGCAGGACCTTGAGTGAAAAACTGTTTTTT
CDR3 protein: CASSLSGRTLSEKLFF

clone size: once
V gene: TRBV28
J gene: TRBJ1-5
D gene: NA
CDR3 DNA: TGTGCCAGCAGTTTACGTTCGCCACAGCATTTT
CDR3 protein: CASSLRSPQHF

clone size: NA
V gene: TRBV5-6
J gene: TRBJ2-2
D gene: TRBD1
CDR3 DNA: TGTGCCAGCAGCTACATTACAGGGGACACCGGGGAGCTGTTTTTT
CDR3 protein: CASSYITGDTGELFF

clone size: once
V gene: TRBV15
J gene: TRBJ2-1
D gene: TRBD1
CDR3 DNA: TGTGCCACCAGCAGAGTCTCAGGGGGTGAGGATGAGCAGTTCTTC
CDR3 protein: CATSRVSGGEDEQFF

clone size: NA
V gene: TRBV19
J gene: TRBJ2-7
D gene: TRBD2
CDR3 DNA: TGTGCCAGTAGTAAGGCGGGAGGTTACGAGCAGTACTTC
CDR3 protein: CASSKAGGYEQYF

clone size: NA
V gene: TRBV6-4
J gene: TRBJ2-2
D gene: TRBD2
CDR3 DNA: TGTGCCAGCAGTGCTACTAGCGACACCGGGGAGCTGTTTTTT
CDR3 protein: CASSATSDTGELFF

clone size: NA
V gene: TRBV28
J gene: TRBJ2-3
D gene: TRBD1
CDR3 DNA: TGTGCCAGCAGTTTATCGGGGACAGGTAGCACAGATACGCAGTATTTT
CDR3 protein: CASSLSGTGSTDTQYF

clone size: NA
V gene: TRBV3-1/TRBV3-2
J gene: TRBJ1-6
D gene: NA
CDR3 DNA: TGTGCCAGCAGCGTGCGACTGAGGGGTGATTCACCCCTCCACTTT
CDR3 protein: CASSVRLRGDSPLHF

clone size: NA
V gene: TRBV9
J gene: TRBJ2-1
D gene: TRBD2
CDR3 DNA: TGTGCCAGCAGCCCCAACGGGAGGGTGGATGAGCAGTTCTTC
CDR3 protein: CASSPNGRVDEQFF

clone size: NA
V gene: TRBV7-9
J gene: TRBJ2-7
D gene: NA
CDR3 DNA: TGTGCCAGCAGCTCACAAACCTACGAGCAGTACTTC
CDR3 protein: CASSSQTYEQYF

clone size: NA
V gene: TRBV7-8
J gene: TRBJ1-5
D gene: TRBD1
CDR3 DNA: TGTGCCAGCAGCCTCGGGACAGGGACATTGTGGACGCCCCAGCATTTT
CDR3 protein: CASSLGTGTLWTPQHF

clone size: NA
V gene: TRBV19
J gene: TRBJ2-2
D gene: NA
CDR3 DNA: TGTGCCAGTAGTGTAGACGGGAGTACCGGGGAGCTGTTTTTT
CDR3 protein: CASSVDGSTGELFF

clone size: NA
V gene: TRBV7-2
J gene: TRBJ1-5
D gene: NA
CDR3 DNA: TGTGCCAGCAGCTCCGATGTCGGGGTTGGGAATCAGCCCCAGCATTTT
CDR3 protein: CASSSDVGVGNQPQHF

clone size: NA
V gene: TRBV4-2
J gene: TRBJ1-5
D gene: NA
CDR3 DNA: TGTGCCAGCAGCGTAGGGGACAATCAGCCCCAGCATTTT
CDR3 protein: CASSVGDNQPQHF

clone size: once
V gene: TRBV6-1
J gene: TRBJ2-7
D gene: NA
CDR3 DNA: TGTGCCAGCAGTGAAGCGAGGAGCTCCTACGAGCAGTACTTC
CDR3 protein: CASSEARSSYEQYF

clone size: NA
V gene: TRBV27
J gene: TRBJ2-1
D gene: NA
CDR3 DNA: TGTGCCAGCAGTCCCGGGGTCAATGAGCAGTTCTTC
CDR3 protein: CASSPGVNEQFF

clone size: NA
V gene: TRBV19
J gene: TRBJ1-1
D gene: NA
CDR3 DNA: TGTGCCAGCCGGGCTACGAACACTGAAGCTTTCTTT
CDR3 protein: CASRATNTEAFF

clone size: NA
V gene: TRBV6-4
J gene: TRBJ2-1
D gene: TRBD2
CDR3 DNA: TGTGCCAGCAGTGACCAGGCTAGCGGGAGGGATGAGCAGTTCTTC
CDR3 protein: CASSDQASGRDEQFF

clone size: NA
V gene: TRBV30
J gene: TRBJ1-2
D gene: NA
CDR3 DNA: TGTGCCTGGAGTGAGAATCTGTATTATGGCTACACCTTC
CDR3 protein: CAWSENLYYGYTF

clone size: once
V gene: TRBV20-1
J gene: TRBJ1-4
D gene: NA
CDR3 DNA: TGCAGTGCTAGTCGGGAGGGTTCAGCAACTAATGAAAAACTGTTTTTT
CDR3 protein: CSASREGSATNEKLFF

clone size: NA
V gene: TRBV11-3
J gene: TRBJ2-7
D gene: TRBD2
CDR3 DNA: TGTGCCAGCAGCCCCGGACTAGCGGGAGGGTACGAGCAGTACTTC
CDR3 protein: CASSPGLAGGYEQYF

clone size: NA
V gene: TRBV5-4
J gene: TRBJ1-2
D gene: TRBD1
CDR3 DNA: TGTGCCAGCAGCACGCCCAGGGGTTCGGACAGGGACTTCTATGGCTACACCTTC
CDR3 protein: CASSTPRGSDRDFYGYTF

clone size: few
V gene: TRBV28
J gene: TRBJ1-6
D gene: NA
CDR3 DNA: TGTGCCAGCAGACAAGAGAGCTCCTATAATTCACCCCTCCACTTT
CDR3 protein: CASRQESSYNSPLHF